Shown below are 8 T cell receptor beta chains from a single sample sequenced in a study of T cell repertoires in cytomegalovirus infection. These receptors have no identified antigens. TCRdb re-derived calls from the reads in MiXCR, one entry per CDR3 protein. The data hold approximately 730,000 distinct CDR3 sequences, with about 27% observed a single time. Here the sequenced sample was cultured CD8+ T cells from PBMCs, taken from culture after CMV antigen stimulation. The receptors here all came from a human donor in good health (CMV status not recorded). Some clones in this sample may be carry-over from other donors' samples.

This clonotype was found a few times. The CDR3 nucleotides are TGTGCCAGCAGTTACTCGATGGGGGAGGCCACCTACGAGCAGTACGTC. It codes for CASSYSMGEATYEQYV. V gene TRBV6-5 combines with J gene TRBJ2-7; tentative D call: TRBD2 (6 bases). V was trimmed by 0 bases and J by 2 bases, leaving 14 bases between them. CDR3 size: 16 residues. CDR1 and CDR2 from the germline V gene are MNHEY and SVGAGI.

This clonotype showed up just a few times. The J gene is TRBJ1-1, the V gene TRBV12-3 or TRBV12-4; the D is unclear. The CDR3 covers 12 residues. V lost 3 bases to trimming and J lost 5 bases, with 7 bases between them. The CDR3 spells CASSFIGTEAFF. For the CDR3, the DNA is TGTGCCAGCAGTTTTATAGGGACTGAAGCTTTCTTT.

CDR3 coding DNA: TGTGCCAGCAGCTTAGAGATGGCCTTCAATCAGCCCCAGCATTTT. This translates into CASSLEMAFNQPQHF. The chain is built from TRBV7-6 and TRBJ1-5; D is unresolved. Germline assignment: CDR1 SGHVS and CDR2 FNYEAQ. Trimming cost V 1 base and J 3 bases, with 10 bases left between them. The CDR3 extends over 15 amino acids.

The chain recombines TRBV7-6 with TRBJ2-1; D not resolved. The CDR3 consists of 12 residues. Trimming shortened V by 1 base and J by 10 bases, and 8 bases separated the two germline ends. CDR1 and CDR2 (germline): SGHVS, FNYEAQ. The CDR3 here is CASSLGEEEQFF. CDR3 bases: TGTGCCAGCAGCTTAGGGGAAGAGGAGCAGTTCTTC. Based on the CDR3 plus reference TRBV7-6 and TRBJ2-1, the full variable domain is GAGVSQSPRYKVTKRGQDVALRCDPISGHVSLYWYRQALGQGPEFLTYFNYEAQQDKSGLPNDRFSAERPEGSISTLTIQRTEQRDSAMYRCASSLGEEEQFFGPGTRLTVL.

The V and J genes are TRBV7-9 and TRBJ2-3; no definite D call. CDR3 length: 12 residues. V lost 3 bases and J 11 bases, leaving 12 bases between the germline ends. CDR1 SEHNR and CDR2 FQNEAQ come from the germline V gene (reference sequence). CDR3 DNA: TGTGCCAGCAGCTTGGACCTCGCTATGCAGTATTTT. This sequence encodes CASSLDLAMQYF.

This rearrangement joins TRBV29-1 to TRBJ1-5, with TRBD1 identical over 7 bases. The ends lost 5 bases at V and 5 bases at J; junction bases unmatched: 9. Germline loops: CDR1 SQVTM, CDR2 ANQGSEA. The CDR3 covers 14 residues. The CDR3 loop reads CSVKGADWDQPQHF. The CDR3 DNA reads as TGCAGCGTTAAGGGGGCCGATTGGGATCAGCCCCAGCATTTT.

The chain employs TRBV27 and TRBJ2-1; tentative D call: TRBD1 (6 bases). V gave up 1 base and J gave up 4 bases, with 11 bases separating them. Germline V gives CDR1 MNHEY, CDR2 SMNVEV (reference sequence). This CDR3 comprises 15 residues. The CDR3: CASSLLGTPYNEQFF. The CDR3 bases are TGTGCCAGCAGTTTATTGGGGACACCATACAATGAGCAGTTCTTC.

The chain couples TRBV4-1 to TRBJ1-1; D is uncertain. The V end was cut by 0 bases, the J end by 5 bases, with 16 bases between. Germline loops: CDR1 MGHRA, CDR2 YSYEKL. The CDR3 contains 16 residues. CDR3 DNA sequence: TGCGCCAGCAGCCAAGATCGACCACCGCTTTTTACTGAAGCTTTCTTT. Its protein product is CASSQDRPPLFTEAFF.